One sample yielded the 30 T cell receptor beta chains listed below, sequenced in a study of control samples from healthy donors and cancer patients. Repertoires were generated with immunoSEQ multiplex PCR, while TCRdb's copy carries only in-frame clones and drops some. The sample lists about 130,000 clones, 92% seen once, with approximately 0.57% in the top ten. Sequenced sample: PBMCs. These receptors all stem from a man older than 75 with head and neck cancer.

The genes are TRBV19 and TRBJ2-5; 9 nucleotides match TRBD1. V trimming: 5 bases; J trimming: 4 bases; junction bases outside the gene matches: 5. This CDR3 contains 14 residues. Germline V lookup: CDR1 LNHDA, CDR2 SQIVND (reference sequence). CDR3 loop: CASSPRDRAETQYF. The DNA for the CDR3 is TGTGCCAGTAGTCCTCGGGACAGGGCAGAGACCCAGTACTTC. Combining the CDR3 with reference TRBV19 and TRBJ2-5 gives the whole variable domain DGGITQSPKYLFRKEGQNVTLSCEQNLNHDAMYWYRQDPGQGLRLIYYSQIVNDFQKGDIAEGYSVSREKKESFPLTVTSAQKNPTAFYLCASSPRDRAETQYFGPGTRLLVL.

This chain joins TRBV12-5 and TRBJ2-5, with unresolved D. Germline lookup yields CDR1 LGHNT and CDR2 FRNRAP. The V end was cut by 3 bases, the J end by 5 bases, with 4 bases between. The CDR3 is 11 residues long. CDR3 DNA: TGTGCTAGTGGTTTTGGGGAGACCCAGTACTTC. Translation: CASGFGETQYF.

This clone was detected only a few times. The chain recombines TRBV7-2 with TRBJ2-7; the D is unclear. The CDR3 is 15 amino acids. Germline V lookup: CDR1 SGHTA, CDR2 FQGNSA. V was cut by 2 bases and J by 0 bases, with 11 bases left in between. The CDR3 loop is CASSLSPRSSYEQYF. CDR3 bases: TGTGCCAGCAGCTTATCACCGAGGAGCTCCTACGAGCAGTACTTC.

This chain connects TRBV6-1 to TRBJ2-2; D uncertain. The CDR3 has 13 residues. The V and J ends lost 3 bases and 6 bases respectively, with 8 bases between them. Germline assignment: CDR1 MNHNS and CDR2 SASEGT. This CDR3 is CASSDSRPGELFF. The CDR3 coding sequence is TGTGCCAGCAGTGATTCCAGGCCCGGGGAGCTGTTTTTT.

This rearrangement joins TRBV19 to TRBJ1-4, with D possibly being TRBD1 (5 bases). The CDR3 loop spans 17 amino acids. Trimming removed 3 bases at V and 10 bases at J, with 24 bases between. CDR1 and CDR2 from the germline V gene are LNHDA and SQIVND (reference sequence). The CDR3 protein is CASSIFKGGRDRGKLFF. In DNA, the CDR3 is TGTGCCAGTAGTATCTTTAAGGGCGGCAGGGATAGAGGAAAACTGTTTTTT. Supplemented by reference TRBV19 and TRBJ1-4, the full variable domain reads DGGITQSPKYLFRKEGQNVTLSCEQNLNHDAMYWYRQDPGQGLRLIYYSQIVNDFQKGDIAEGYSVSREKKESFPLTVTSAQKNPTAFYLCASSIFKGGRDRGKLFFGSGTQLSVL.

The chain is built from TRBV2 and TRBJ1-1, with 10 bases aligning to TRBD1. Germline CDR1 is SNHLY and CDR2 is FYNNEI. After removal of 6 bases from V and 4 bases from J, the junction contained 5 bases not matched to a gene. The CDR3 covers 14 residues. CDR3 loop: CASRGTGAGTEAFF. CDR3 coding DNA: TGTGCCAGCAGAGGGACAGGGGCGGGCACTGAAGCTTTCTTT.

The rearrangement joins TRBV4-3 to TRBJ1-2, with 9 bases matching TRBD1. Germline loops: CDR1 LGHNA, CDR2 YSLEER. The CDR3 is 14 residues long. Trimming took 4 bases from V and 2 from J; bases not matched to a gene: 2. The CDR3 spells CASSRGQGNYGYTF. The CDR3 bases are TGCGCCAGCAGCCGAGGACAGGGGAACTATGGCTACACCTTC.

The chain is built from TRBV3-1 (or the pseudogene TRBV3-2) and TRBJ1-2; 9 bases align to TRBD1. Looked up from germline, CDR1 is LGHDT and CDR2 is YNNKEL (reference sequence). The CDR3 length is 14 residues. With 6 bases clipped from V and 7 bases from J, the junction kept 9 bases outside the gene matches. CDR3 coding DNA: TGTGCCAGCAGTAATTTGGACAGGGGTCCTGGCTACACCTTC. Translation gives CASSNLDRGPGYTF.

The chain employs TRBV2 and TRBJ1-2; a possible D gene is TRBD1 (5 bases). CDR1 is SNHLY and CDR2 is FYNNEI in the germline V gene. The CDR3 runs to 15 residues. The V end was cut by 6 bases, the J end by 6 bases, with 20 bases between. The CDR3 DNA reads TGTGCCAGCAGCCCTTTGAGGGGCCGAGGGGATGGCTACACCTTC. It codes for CASSPLRGRGDGYTF.

This chain links TRBV10-2 with TRBJ2-3; D call uncertain. CDR1 and CDR2 from the germline V gene are WSHSY and SAAADI. This CDR3 is 11 amino acids long. The ends were cut back, 3 bases at V and 5 bases at J, with 3 bases in the middle. The CDR3 nucleotides read TGCGCCAGCAGTGAAGTAGATACGCAGTATTTT. Amino acid sequence: CASSEVDTQYF.

The genes are TRBV29-1 and TRBJ2-5; D is possibly TRBD1 (6 bases). CDR3 length: 12 amino acids. Trimming took 3 bases from V and 5 from J, leaving 10 bases between them. Looked up from germline, CDR1 is SQVTM and CDR2 is ANQGSEA. This CDR3 reads CSVDRQGETQYF. The CDR3 region has the DNA TGCAGCGTTGATCGGCAGGGGGAGACCCAGTACTTC.

This clone was detected only once. The CDR3 loop is CASSLQGIPQETQYF. In DNA form, the CDR3 reads TGTGCCAGCAGCTTACAGGGAATCCCCCAAGAGACCCAGTACTTC. The V and J genes are TRBV7-2 and TRBJ2-5; D is possibly TRBD1 (5 bases). The CDR3 consists of 15 residues. The V end lost 2 bases, the J end lost 1 base, and 11 bases lay between the germline ends. Germline assignment: CDR1 SGHTA and CDR2 FQGNSA.

V is TRBV5-5 and J is TRBJ2-1; TRBD2 agrees at 11 bases. The germline CDR1 and CDR2 sequences are SGHKS and YYEKEE (reference sequence). V gave up 2 bases and J gave up 5 bases; unmatched junction bases: 3. The CDR3 runs to 15 residues. Written as DNA, the CDR3 is TGTGCCAGCAGCTTTAGCGGGGGGGCCCACAATGAGCAGTTCTTC. This sequence encodes CASSFSGGAHNEQFF.

The V gene is TRBV7-6, the J gene TRBJ2-1, with D maybe TRBD2 (5 bases). Trimming removed 0 bases from V and 7 bases from J, with 13 bases in between. This CDR3 contains 15 residues. CDR1 is SGHVS and CDR2 is FNYEAQ in the germline V gene. The chain's CDR3 is CASSLASSGWNEQFF. CDR3 sequence (DNA): TGTGCCAGCAGCTTAGCGAGCTCGGGGTGGAATGAGCAGTTCTTC.

V gene TRBV12-2 combines with J gene TRBJ2-7. TRBV12-2 constitutes a pseudogene. This CDR3 has 19 residues. The CDR3 region is CASRWNGRVLKLTSYEQYF. CDR3 in DNA: TGTGCAAGTCGCTGGAACGGAAGAGTCTTAAAATTAACTTCCTACGAGCAGTACTTC.

The chain uses TRBV7-9 and TRBJ1-4; D ambiguous. V dropped 5 bases and J dropped 4 bases, with 8 bases sitting between them. From germline, CDR1 is SEHNR and CDR2 FQNEAQ (reference sequence). This CDR3 spans 13 amino acids. The CDR3, as DNA: TGTGCCAGCAGCCCGACCTATAATGAAAAACTGTTTTTT. Translating it yields CASSPTYNEKLFF.

The J gene is TRBJ1-2, the V gene TRBV9; TRBD1 might be the D (6 bases). V lost 3 bases to trimming and J lost 2 bases, with 14 bases between them. Germline CDR1 and CDR2: SGDLS and YYNGEE. This CDR3 has 15 amino acids. The CDR3 is CASSGGPQGNYGYTF. CDR3 sequence (DNA): TGTGCCAGCAGCGGAGGGCCACAGGGCAACTATGGCTACACCTTC.

This chain connects TRBV19 to TRBJ2-1; D gene ambiguous. CDR1 and CDR2 from the germline V gene are LNHDA and SQIVND (reference sequence). CDR3 length: 14 residues. V shed 0 bases and J shed 9 bases, with 12 bases lying between them. The CDR3 DNA reads TGTGCCAGTAGTATAGATTTATCGCGGACTGAGCAGTTCTTC. Protein sequence: CASSIDLSRTEQFF.

The chain has TRBV9 and TRBJ2-2; no definite D call. Germline V gene lookup returns CDR1 SGDLS and CDR2 YYNGEE. V was pared by 4 bases and J by 6 bases, with 10 bases between. This CDR3 is 13 amino acids long. CDR3 region: CASSLSGAGELFF. Written as DNA, the CDR3 is TGTGCCAGCAGCTTGTCTGGAGCCGGGGAGCTGTTTTTT.

Details on this clone: At one of its ends the junction is not consistent with the germline gene, which may arise from a read error. The chain is built from TRBV5-1 and TRBJ2-5; D gene ambiguous. Per the germline V gene, CDR1 is SGHRS and CDR2 is YFSETQ. The CDR3 spans 16 residues. CDR3 sequence reads: CAGSFLVPSMEETQYF. For the CDR3, the DNA is TGCGCCGGCAGCTTTCTCGTGCCGTCAATGGAAGAGACCCAGTACTTC.

The V call is TRBV19, the J call TRBJ1-5; D possibly corresponds to TRBD1 (6 bases). The CDR3 sequence is 13 residues long. CDR1 is LNHDA and CDR2 is SQIVND in the germline V gene (reference sequence). V was cut by 5 bases and J by 5 bases, with 10 bases left in between. The CDR3 region is CASSLNRDQPQHF. The CDR3 DNA sequence: TGTGCCAGTAGTTTGAACAGGGATCAGCCCCAGCATTTT.

V usage is TRBV25-1 and J usage is TRBJ1-1; D unresolved. Germline V gene lookup returns CDR1 MGHDK and CDR2 SYGVNS. Trimming shortened V by 6 bases and J by 1 base, and 6 bases separated the two germline ends. The CDR3 consists of 12 residues. The CDR3 sequence: CASSLWNTEAFF. CDR3 coding DNA: TGTGCCAGCAGCTTGTGGAACACTGAAGCTTTCTTT. The variable domain in full, with the rest retrieved from reference TRBV25-1 and TRBJ1-1, is EADIYQTPRYLVIGTGKKITLECSQTMGHDKMYWYQQDPGMELHLIHYSYGVNSTEKGDLSSESTVSRIRTEHFPLTLESARPSHTSQYLCASSLWNTEAFFGQGTRLTVV.

This chain connects TRBV6-5 to TRBJ1-2; D is ambiguous. Germline CDR1 is MNHEY and CDR2 is SVGAGI. This CDR3 spans 14 amino acids. The V gene lost 6 bases and the J gene lost 3 bases, with 14 bases spanning the gap. In DNA form, the CDR3 reads TGTGCCAGCAGAGGGCCCGGGATCGACTATGGCTACACCTTC. Encoded protein: CASRGPGIDYGYTF.

V is TRBV5-5 and J is TRBJ2-7; D gene ambiguous. The CDR3 extends over 15 amino acids. V lost 4 bases, J lost 0 bases, and 14 bases lay in between. CDR1 is SGHKS, CDR2 YYEKEE, per germline (reference sequence). In nucleotides, the CDR3 is TGTGCCAGCAGCCTCCTTGGGGATCCCTCCTACGAGCAGTACTTC. This sequence encodes CASSLLGDPSYEQYF.

The CDR3 is CASSHNRASSYEQYF. CDR3 bases: TGCGCCAGCAGCCATAACAGGGCCTCCTCCTACGAGCAGTACTTC. The chain recombines TRBV4-3 with TRBJ2-7; the D gene is possibly TRBD1 (6 bases). V lost 3 bases, J lost 0 bases, and 12 bases lay in between. From germline, CDR1 is LGHNA and CDR2 YSLEER. The CDR3 has 15 amino acids.

V and J are TRBV2 and TRBJ1-6; D remains ambiguous. Germline CDR1 SNHLY, CDR2 FYNNEI. With 2 bases removed from V and 7 bases from J, the gap between germline ends came to 9 bases. This CDR3 comprises 14 residues. DNA for the CDR3: TGTGCCAGCAGTGAACGTTTCGGCAATTCACCCCTCCACTTT. This encodes CASSERFGNSPLHF.

The chain has TRBV19 and TRBJ1-3, with D uncertain. In germline, CDR1 is LNHDA, CDR2 SQIVND (reference sequence). CDR3 length equals 14 residues. Trimming shortened V by 7 bases and J by 3 bases, and 13 bases separated the two germline ends. The CDR3 coding sequence is TGTGCCAGTACCCGGGAATGGAGTGGAAACACCATATATTTT. This encodes CASTREWSGNTIYF.

CDR3 region: CASSRGLAVQETQYF. Here the CDR3 DNA reads TGTGCCAGCAGCAGGGGACTAGCGGTCCAAGAGACCCAGTACTTC. J is TRBJ2-5 and V is TRBV11-2; 11 positions match TRBD2. Germline V gene lookup returns CDR1 SGHAT and CDR2 FQNNGV. This CDR3 is built from 15 residues. The ends lost 5 bases at V and 1 base at J; junction bases unmatched: 3.

This clone was seen only a few times. The chain uses TRBV5-1 and TRBJ2-7; perhaps TRBD2 as D (5 bases). CDR3 length: 16 residues. Trimming stripped 5 bases from V and 2 bases from J, with 20 bases between. Germline CDR1 is SGHRS and CDR2 is YFSETQ. The DNA of the CDR3 is TGCGCCAGCAGTCCAACCACGGGGTCCACTCCCTACGAGCAGTACTTC. It yields the protein CASSPTTGSTPYEQYF.

The chain carries TRBV7-2 and TRBJ2-7; 11 bases are a match to TRBD2. V trimming: 0 bases; J trimming: 4 bases; junction bases outside the gene matches: 5. Germline values: CDR1 SGHTA, CDR2 FQGNSA. The CDR3 is made up of 16 amino acids. The CDR3 region is CASSLAGIAGGYEQYF. Here the CDR3 DNA reads TGTGCCAGCAGCTTAGCGGGAATAGCGGGAGGGTACGAGCAGTACTTC.